This T cell receptor beta chain was captured in a study of blood T cell repertoires in COVID-19. Study-wide context: T cells, B-cell-depleted T cells, or PBMCs supplied cDNA or gDNA.

Enrollment of patients from Seattle took place during active infection, with longitudinal follow-up. Per the original data handling: Reference gene primer amplification gave nucleated cell count estimates. TCRdb's copy holds only in-frame clones and misses some; the assay was immunoSEQ multiplex PCR. Clonal size and the V and J genes are those of that table, whereas D and trimming came from the DNA. The sample contains about 94,000 clones, roughly 70% of which appear only once. The CDR3 is 12 amino acids. The chain links TRBV21-1 to TRBJ2-3; the table assigns TRBD2, which was not confirmed against the DNA. TRBV21-1 is deemed a pseudogene. The sample was peripheral blood. This sequence was found in a man aged 65 to 79 with COVID-19, enrolled during active disease. CDR3 nucleotide sequence: TGTGCCAGCAGCACGAGCCCAGATACGCAGTATTTT. Protein product: CASSTSPDTQYF.